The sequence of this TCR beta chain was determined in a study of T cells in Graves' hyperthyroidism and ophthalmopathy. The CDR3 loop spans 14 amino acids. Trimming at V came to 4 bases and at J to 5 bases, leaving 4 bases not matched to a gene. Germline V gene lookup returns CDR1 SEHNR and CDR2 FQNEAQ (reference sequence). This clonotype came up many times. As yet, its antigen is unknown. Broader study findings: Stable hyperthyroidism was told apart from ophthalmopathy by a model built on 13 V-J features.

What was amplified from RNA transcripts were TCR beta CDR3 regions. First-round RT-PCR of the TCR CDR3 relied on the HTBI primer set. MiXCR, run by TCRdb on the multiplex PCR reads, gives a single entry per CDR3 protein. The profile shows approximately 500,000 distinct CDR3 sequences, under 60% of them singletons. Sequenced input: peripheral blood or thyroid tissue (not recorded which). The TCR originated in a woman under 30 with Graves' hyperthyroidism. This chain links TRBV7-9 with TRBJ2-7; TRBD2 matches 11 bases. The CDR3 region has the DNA TGTGCCAGCAGCTCACTAGCGGGAGAAGACGAGCAGTACTTC. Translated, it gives CASSSLAGEDEQYF.